This TCR beta chain was identified during a study of blood T cell repertoires in COVID-19. The overall study: Nucleic acid was either cDNA or gDNA, and it came from T cells, B-cell-depleted T cells, or PBMCs.

Original processing notes: Amplified reference gene primers provided the basis for estimating nucleated cell counts. Clones were sequenced by immunoSEQ multiplex PCR, and TCRdb holds only the in-frame ones, with some missing. V and J calls and clone size are those listed in that table; D and trimming were worked out from the DNA. The table records roughly 98,000 clones, approximately 78% of them present only once. Input material: peripheral blood. The TCR comes from a human donor in a cohort sampled during active COVID-19.

The CDR3 DNA follows: TGCGCCAGCAGTGACCCCAGAGGGGCCAACGTCCTGACTTTC. Residues: CASSDPRGANVLTF. This chain uses TRBV10-1 with TRBJ2-6, with D uncertain. This CDR3 has 14 amino acids. Germline CDR1 is WNHNN and CDR2 is SYGVQD (reference sequence). Deletions cut 3 bases from V and 4 bases from J, with 7 bases between.